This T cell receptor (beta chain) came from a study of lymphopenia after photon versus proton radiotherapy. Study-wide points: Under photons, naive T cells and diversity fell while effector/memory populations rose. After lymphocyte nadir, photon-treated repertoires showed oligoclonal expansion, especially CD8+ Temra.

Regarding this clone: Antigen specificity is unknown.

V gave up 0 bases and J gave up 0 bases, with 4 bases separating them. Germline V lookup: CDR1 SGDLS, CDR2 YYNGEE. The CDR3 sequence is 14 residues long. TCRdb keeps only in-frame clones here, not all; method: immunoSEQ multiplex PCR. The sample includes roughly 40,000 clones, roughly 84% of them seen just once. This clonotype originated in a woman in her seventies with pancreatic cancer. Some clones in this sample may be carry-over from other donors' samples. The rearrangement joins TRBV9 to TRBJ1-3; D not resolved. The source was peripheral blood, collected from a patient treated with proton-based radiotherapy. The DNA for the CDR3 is TGTGCCAGCAGCGTAGGCTCCTCTGGAAACACCATATATTTT. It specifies CASSVGSSGNTIYF.